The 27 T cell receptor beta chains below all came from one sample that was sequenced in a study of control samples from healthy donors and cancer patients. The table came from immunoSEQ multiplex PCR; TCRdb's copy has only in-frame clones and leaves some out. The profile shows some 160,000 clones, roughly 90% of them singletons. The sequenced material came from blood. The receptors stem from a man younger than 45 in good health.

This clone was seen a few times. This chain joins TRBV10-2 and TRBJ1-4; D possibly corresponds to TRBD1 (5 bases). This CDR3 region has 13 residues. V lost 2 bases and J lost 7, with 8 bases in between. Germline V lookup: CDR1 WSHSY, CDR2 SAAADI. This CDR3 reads CASSEQGGEKLFF. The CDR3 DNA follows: TGCGCCAGCAGTGAGCAGGGCGGTGAAAAACTGTTTTTT.

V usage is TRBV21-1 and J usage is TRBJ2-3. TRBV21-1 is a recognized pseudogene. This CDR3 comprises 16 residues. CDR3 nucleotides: TGTGCCAGCAGCTTGAAAGACCGATGTAGCACAGATACGCAGTATTTT. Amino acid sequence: CASSLKDRCSTDTQYF.

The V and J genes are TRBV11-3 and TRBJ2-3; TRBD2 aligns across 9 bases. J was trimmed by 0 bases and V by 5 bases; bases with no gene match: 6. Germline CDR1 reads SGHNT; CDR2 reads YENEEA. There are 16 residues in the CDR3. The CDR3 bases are TGTGCCAGCAGCCCGCGGACTAGCGCTAGCACAGATACGCAGTATTTT. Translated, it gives CASSPRTSASTDTQYF. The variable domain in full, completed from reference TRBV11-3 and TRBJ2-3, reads EAGVVQSPRYKIIEKKQPVAFWCNPISGHNTLYWYLQNLGQGPELLIRYENEEAVDDSQLPKDRFSAERLKGVDSTLKIQPAELGDSAVYLCASSPRTSASTDTQYFGPGTRLTVL.

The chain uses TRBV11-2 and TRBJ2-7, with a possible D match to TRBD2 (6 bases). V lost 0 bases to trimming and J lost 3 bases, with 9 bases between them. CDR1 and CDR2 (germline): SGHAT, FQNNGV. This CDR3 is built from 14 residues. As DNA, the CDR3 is TGTGCCAGCAGCTTAGACAGGGAGGTCTACGAGCAGTACTTC. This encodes CASSLDREVYEQYF.

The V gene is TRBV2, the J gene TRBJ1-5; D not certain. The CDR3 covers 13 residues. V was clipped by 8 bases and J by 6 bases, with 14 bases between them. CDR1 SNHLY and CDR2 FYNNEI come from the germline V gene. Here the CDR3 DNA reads TGTGCCAGCGAGGGTCAGGCAGGTCAGCCCCAGCATTTT. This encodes CASEGQAGQPQHF.

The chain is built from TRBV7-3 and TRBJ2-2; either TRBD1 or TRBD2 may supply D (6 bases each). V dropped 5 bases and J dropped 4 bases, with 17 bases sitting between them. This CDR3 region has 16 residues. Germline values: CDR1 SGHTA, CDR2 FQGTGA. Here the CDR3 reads CASSLVRGDGTGELFF. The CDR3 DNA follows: TGTGCCAGCAGCCTTGTAAGGGGGGACGGCACCGGGGAGCTGTTTTTT.

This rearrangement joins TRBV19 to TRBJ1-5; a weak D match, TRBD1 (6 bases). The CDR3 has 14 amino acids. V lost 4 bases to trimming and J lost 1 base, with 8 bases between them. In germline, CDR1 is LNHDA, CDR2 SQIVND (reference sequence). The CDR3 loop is CASSNRVSNQPQHF. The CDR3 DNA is TGTGCCAGTAGTAACAGGGTCAGCAATCAGCCCCAGCATTTT.

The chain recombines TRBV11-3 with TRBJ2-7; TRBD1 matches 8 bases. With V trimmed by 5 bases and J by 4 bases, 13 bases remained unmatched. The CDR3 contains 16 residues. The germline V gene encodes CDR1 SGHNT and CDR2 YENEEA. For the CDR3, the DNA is TGTGCCAGCAGCCCGAGCCGGGGACAGGAGACTTACGAGCAGTACTTC. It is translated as CASSPSRGQETYEQYF.

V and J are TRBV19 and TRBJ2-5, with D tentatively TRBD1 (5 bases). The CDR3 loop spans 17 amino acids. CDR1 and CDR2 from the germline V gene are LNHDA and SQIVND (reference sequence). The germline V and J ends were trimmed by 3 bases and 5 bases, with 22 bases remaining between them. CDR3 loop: CASSILPGLYRMETQYF. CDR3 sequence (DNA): TGTGCCAGTAGTATCCTCCCCGGTCTCTACAGGATGGAGACCCAGTACTTC. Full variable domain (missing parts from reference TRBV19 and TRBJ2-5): DGGITQSPKYLFRKEGQNVTLSCEQNLNHDAMYWYRQDPGQGLRLIYYSQIVNDFQKGDIAEGYSVSREKKESFPLTVTSAQKNPTAFYLCASSILPGLYRMETQYFGPGTRLLVL.

DNA of the CDR3: TGCGCCAGCAGCCAAGATAGCGGGCCCTATACCTACGAGCAGTACTTC. This gives the protein CASSQDSGPYTYEQYF. The genes are TRBV4-1 and TRBJ2-7; 7 bases match TRBD2. The CDR3 has 16 residues. Germline loops: CDR1 MGHRA, CDR2 YSYEKL. The trim removed 0 bases at V and 2 bases at J, leaving 7 bases unmatched.

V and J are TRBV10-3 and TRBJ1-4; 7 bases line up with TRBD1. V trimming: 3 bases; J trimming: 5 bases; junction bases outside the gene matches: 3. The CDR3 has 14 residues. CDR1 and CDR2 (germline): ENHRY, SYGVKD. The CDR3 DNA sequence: TGTGCCATCAGTGACTCGACAGGGAATGAAAAACTGTTTTTT. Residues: CAISDSTGNEKLFF.

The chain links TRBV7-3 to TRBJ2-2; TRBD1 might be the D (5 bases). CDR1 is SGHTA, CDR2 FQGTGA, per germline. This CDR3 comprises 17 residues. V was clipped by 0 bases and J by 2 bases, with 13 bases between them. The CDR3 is CASSLTATALNTGELFF. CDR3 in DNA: TGTGCCAGCAGCTTAACCGCGACAGCGCTTAACACCGGGGAGCTGTTTTTT.

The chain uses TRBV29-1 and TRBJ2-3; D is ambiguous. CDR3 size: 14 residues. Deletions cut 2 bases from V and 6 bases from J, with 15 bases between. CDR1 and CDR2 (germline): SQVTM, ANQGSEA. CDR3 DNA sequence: TGCAGCGTTGAAAGTCCCCAAACAAGGGATACGCAGTATTTT. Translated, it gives CSVESPQTRDTQYF.

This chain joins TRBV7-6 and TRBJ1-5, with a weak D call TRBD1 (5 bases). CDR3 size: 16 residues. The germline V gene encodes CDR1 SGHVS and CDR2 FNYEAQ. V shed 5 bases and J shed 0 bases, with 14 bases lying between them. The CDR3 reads CASSTGGGDSNQPQHF. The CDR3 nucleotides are TGTGCCAGCAGCACAGGCGGAGGGGATAGCAATCAGCCCCAGCATTTT.

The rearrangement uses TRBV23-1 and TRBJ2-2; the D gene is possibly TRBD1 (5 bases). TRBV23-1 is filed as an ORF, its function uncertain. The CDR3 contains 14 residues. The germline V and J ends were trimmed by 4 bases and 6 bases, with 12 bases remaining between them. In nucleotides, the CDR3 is TGCGCCAGCAGTCCTCAGGGTCCGGCCGGGGAGCTGTTTTTT. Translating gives CASSPQGPAGELFF.

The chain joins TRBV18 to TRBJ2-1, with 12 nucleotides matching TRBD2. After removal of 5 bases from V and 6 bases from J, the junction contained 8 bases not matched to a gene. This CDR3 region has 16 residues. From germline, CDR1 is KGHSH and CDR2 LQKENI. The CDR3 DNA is TGTGCCAGCTCAAGTACCGGGACTAGCGGGTCCAATGAGCAGTTCTTC. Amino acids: CASSSTGTSGSNEQFF. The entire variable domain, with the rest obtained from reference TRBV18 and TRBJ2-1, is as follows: NAGVMQNPRHLVRRRGQEARLRCSPMKGHSHVYWYRQLPEEGLKFMVYLQKENIIDESGMPKERFSAEFPKEGPSILRIQQVVRGDSAAYFCASSSTGTSGSNEQFFGPGTRLTVL.

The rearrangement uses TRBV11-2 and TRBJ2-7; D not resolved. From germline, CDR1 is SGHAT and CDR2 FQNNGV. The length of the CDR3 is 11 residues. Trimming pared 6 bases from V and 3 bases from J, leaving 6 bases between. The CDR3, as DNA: TGTGCCAGCAGGTTATACTACGAGCAGTACTTC. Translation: CASRLYYEQYF.

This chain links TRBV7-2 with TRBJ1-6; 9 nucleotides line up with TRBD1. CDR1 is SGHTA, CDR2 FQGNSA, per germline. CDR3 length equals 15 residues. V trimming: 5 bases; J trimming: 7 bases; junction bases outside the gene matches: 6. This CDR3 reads CASSGRTGENSPLHF. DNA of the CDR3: TGTGCCAGCAGCGGGCGGACAGGGGAAAATTCACCCCTCCACTTT.

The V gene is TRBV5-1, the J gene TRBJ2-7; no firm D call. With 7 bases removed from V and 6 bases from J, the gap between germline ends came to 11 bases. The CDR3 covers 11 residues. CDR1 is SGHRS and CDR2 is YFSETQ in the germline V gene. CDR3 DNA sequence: TGCGCCAGCGCGATCGGGCGCGAGCAGTACTTC. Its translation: CASAIGREQYF.

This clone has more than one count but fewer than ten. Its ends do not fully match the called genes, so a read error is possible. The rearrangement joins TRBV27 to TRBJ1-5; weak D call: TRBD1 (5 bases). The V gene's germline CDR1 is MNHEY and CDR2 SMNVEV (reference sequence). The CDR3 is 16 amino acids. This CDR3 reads CASGLGARNSNQPQHF. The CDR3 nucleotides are TGTGCCAGCGGTTTAGGGGCACGTAATAGCAATCAGCCCCAGCATTTT.

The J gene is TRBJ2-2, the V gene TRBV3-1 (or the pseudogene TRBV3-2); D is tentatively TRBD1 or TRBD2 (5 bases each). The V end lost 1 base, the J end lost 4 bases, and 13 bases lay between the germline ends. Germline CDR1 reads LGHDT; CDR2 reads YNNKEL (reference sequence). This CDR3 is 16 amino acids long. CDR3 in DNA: TGTGCCAGCAGCCAAGTGGAAGCTGGGGGCACCGGGGAGCTGTTTTTT. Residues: CASSQVEAGGTGELFF.

The CDR3 DNA follows: TGTGCCAGCAGTGAAGTCGCAGGGGGGGGTGAGCAGTTCTTC. The encoded protein is CASSEVAGGGEQFF. The chain has TRBV2 and TRBJ2-1; D may be TRBD1 or TRBD2 (7 bases each). CDR1 SNHLY and CDR2 FYNNEI come from the germline V gene. V was cut by 1 base and J by 9 bases, with 13 bases left in between. This CDR3 spans 14 amino acids.

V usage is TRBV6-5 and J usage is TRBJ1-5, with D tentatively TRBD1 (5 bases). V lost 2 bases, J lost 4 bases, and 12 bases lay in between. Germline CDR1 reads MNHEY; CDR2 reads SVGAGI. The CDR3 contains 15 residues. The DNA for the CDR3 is TGTGCCAGCAGTTACGACGGGGCTAGTAATCAGCCCCAGCATTTT. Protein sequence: CASSYDGASNQPQHF.

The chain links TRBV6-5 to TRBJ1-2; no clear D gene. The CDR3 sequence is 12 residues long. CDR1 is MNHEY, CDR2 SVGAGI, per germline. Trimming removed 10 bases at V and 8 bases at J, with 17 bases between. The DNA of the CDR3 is TGTGCCACCGAGGACGGGCTTGGGGGCTACACCTTC. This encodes CATEDGLGGYTF.

CDR3: CASSSNRFGETQYF. The DNA of the CDR3 is TGCGCCAGCAGCTCAAACAGGTTTGGAGAGACCCAGTACTTC. The chain uses TRBV5-1 and TRBJ2-5, with D maybe TRBD1 (5 bases). The CDR3 loop spans 14 amino acids. Deletions cut 3 bases from V and 4 bases from J, with 13 bases between. CDR1 is SGHRS, CDR2 YFSETQ, per germline.

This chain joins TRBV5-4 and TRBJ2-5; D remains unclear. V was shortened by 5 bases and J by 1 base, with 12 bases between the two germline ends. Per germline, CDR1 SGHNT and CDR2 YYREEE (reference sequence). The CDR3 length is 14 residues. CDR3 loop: CASSMWNLQETQYF. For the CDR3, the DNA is TGTGCCAGCAGTATGTGGAATCTCCAAGAGACCCAGTACTTC.

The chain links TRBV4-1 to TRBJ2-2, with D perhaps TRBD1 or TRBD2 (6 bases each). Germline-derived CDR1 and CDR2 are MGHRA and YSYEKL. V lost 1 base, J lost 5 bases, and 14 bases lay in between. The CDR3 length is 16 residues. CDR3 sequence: CASSQGGAQGTGELFF. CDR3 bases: TGCGCCAGCAGCCAAGGGGGGGCGCAGGGGACCGGGGAGCTGTTTTTT.